Presented here are 10 T cell receptor beta chains from one specimen sequenced in a study of T cell repertoires in cytomegalovirus infection. TCRdb re-derived calls from the reads in MiXCR, one entry per CDR3 protein. The sample carries hundreds of thousands of distinct CDR3 sequences, 20% to 30% recorded once. Sequenced input: CD8+ T cells from PBMCs. Every receptor here comes from a human donor in good health (CMV status not recorded). Some clones in this sample may be carry-over from other donors' samples.

This clonotype was seen at least ten times. The chain recombines TRBV28 with TRBJ2-5; D is undetermined. V shed 6 bases and J shed 2 bases, with 4 bases lying between them. Germline CDR1 reads MDHEN; CDR2 reads SYDVKM. The CDR3 is made up of 11 amino acids. CDR3 protein: CASRRQETQYF. For the CDR3, the DNA is TGTGCCAGCAGGAGACAAGAGACCCAGTACTTC.

The V call is TRBV20-1, the J call TRBJ1-4, with D possibly being TRBD1 (5 bases). CDR3 length: 13 residues. The V and J ends lost 2 bases and 11 bases respectively, with 15 bases between them. The germline V gene encodes CDR1 DFQATT and CDR2 SNEGSKA (reference sequence). CDR3 in DNA: TGCAGTGCTAGACTGGGGGATAGGGACAAACTGTTTTTT. Its translation: CSARLGDRDKLFF.

This clonotype has a count of ten or more. The chain has TRBV7-9 and TRBJ2-2; 8 positions agree with TRBD2. The CDR3 runs to 16 residues. The V and J ends lost 2 bases and 3 bases, in that order; junction bases with no gene match: 5. Per the germline V gene, CDR1 is SEHNR and CDR2 is FQNEAQ (reference sequence). The CDR3 here is CASSLYREGDTGELFF. CDR3 in DNA: TGTGCCAGCAGCTTATACCGGGAGGGCGACACCGGGGAGCTGTTTTTT.

The chain links TRBV7-9 to TRBJ1-1, with D possibly TRBD1 on 6 matching bases. This CDR3 has 12 amino acids. V lost 5 bases, J lost 6 bases, and 10 bases lay in between. Germline loops: CDR1 SEHNR, CDR2 FQNEAQ (reference sequence). The DNA for the CDR3 is TGTGCCAGCAGCAACCCAGGGGCTGAAGCTTTCTTT. Translating gives CASSNPGAEAFF.

At least ten counts were recorded for this clonotype. The J gene is TRBJ2-1, the V gene TRBV7-9; D call uncertain. The germline gives CDR1 SEHNR, CDR2 FQNEAQ (reference sequence). This CDR3 is built from 12 residues. Trimming took 0 bases from V and 10 from J, leaving 7 bases between them. This CDR3 is CASSLAGTEQFF. CDR3 nucleotide sequence: TGTGCCAGCAGCTTAGCCGGAACAGAGCAGTTCTTC.

This clonotype was seen ten or more times. CDR3 protein: CASSPGQGHTEAFF. The CDR3 nucleotides read TGCGCCAGCAGCCCGGGACAGGGCCACACTGAAGCTTTCTTT. The rearrangement uses TRBV5-1 and TRBJ1-1; TRBD1 matches 9 bases. The CDR3 is made up of 14 amino acids. With 4 bases clipped from V and 3 bases from J, the junction kept 4 bases outside the gene matches. Germline CDR1 is SGHRS and CDR2 is YFSETQ. Full variable domain (rest looked up from reference TRBV5-1 and TRBJ1-1): KAGVTQTPRYLIKTRGQQVTLSCSPISGHRSVSWYQQTPGQGLQFLFEYFSETQRNKGNFPGRFSGRQFSNSRSEMNVSTLELGDSALYLCASSPGQGHTEAFFGQGTRLTVV.

The chain combines TRBV4-1 with TRBJ2-5; tentative D call: TRBD1 (5 bases). V shed 0 bases and J shed 0 bases, with 14 bases lying between them. From germline, CDR1 is MGHRA and CDR2 YSYEKL. The CDR3 runs 17 residues. The chain's CDR3 is CASSQEGPGQYQETQYF. The DNA of the CDR3 is TGCGCCAGCAGCCAAGAGGGGCCAGGCCAGTACCAAGAGACCCAGTACTTC.

This clonotype was detected ten times or more. This rearrangement joins TRBV7-2 to TRBJ1-2, with TRBD1 identical over 8 bases. The CDR3 loop spans 15 amino acids. Germline V lookup: CDR1 SGHTA, CDR2 FQGNSA. V was clipped by 0 bases and J by 2 bases; unmatched bases: 2. CDR3 amino acids: CASSLAYRGNYGYTF. As DNA, the CDR3 is TGTGCCAGCAGCTTAGCCTACAGGGGGAACTATGGCTACACCTTC.

This clonotype has more than one count but fewer than ten. V usage is TRBV7-2 and J usage is TRBJ2-7; D possibly uses TRBD1 or TRBD2 (5 bases each). This CDR3 comprises 14 residues. V was trimmed by 2 bases and J by 1 base, leaving 9 bases between them. CDR1 is SGHTA, CDR2 FQGNSA, per germline. The CDR3 DNA reads TGTGCCAGCAGCTTACCGGGGCAATCCTACGAGCAGTACGTC. It yields the protein CASSLPGQSYEQYV.

The chain links TRBV6-2 or TRBV6-3 to TRBJ1-5; no clear D gene. From germline, CDR1 is MNHEY and CDR2 SVGEGT. The CDR3 length is 15 residues. With 0 bases removed from V and 2 bases from J, the gap between germline ends came to 8 bases. The DNA of the CDR3 is TGTGCCAGCAGTTACTCGATCGGGGGCAATCAGCCCCAGCATTTT. It translates to CASSYSIGGNQPQHF.